Detailed here is one T cell receptor (beta chain). Its specificity is unknown. As to time point: sample taken at primary tumor resection. Whole RNA was taken from tumor, nontumor lung or frozen PBMC; it was then sequenced unsorted. The data were taken from a study of spatial heterogeneity in lung cancer. The study, taken as a whole, reports: Circulating ubiquitous expanded tumor TCRs were observed more frequently at resection than at follow-up.

CDR1 SQVTM and CDR2 ANQGSEA come from the germline V gene. This CDR3 is built from 12 residues. The junction had 4 bases not matched to a gene; V was cut back by 7 bases and J by 2 bases. TCRdb redid the calling of the 5' RACE reads with MiXCR, one entry per CDR3 protein. The table shows just under 95,000 distinct CDR3 sequences, with about 12% occurring only once. The chain recombines TRBV29-1 with TRBJ2-5; 7 bases align to TRBD1. The source material was PBMCs, sampled at surgery. The source is a male donor with early-stage non-small cell lung cancer. The CDR3 spells CSEGTAQETQYF. In DNA, the CDR3 is TGCAGCGAAGGGACAGCGCAAGAGACCCAGTACTTC.